This T cell receptor beta chain was sequenced in a study of tumor and adjacent non-tumor tissue in lung cancer. TCRbeta libraries were built with three rounds of nested PCR, modified from ARM-PCR. Using its own MiXCR run on the multiplex PCR reads, TCRdb lists one record per CDR3 protein. This repertoire shows about 110,000 distinct CDR3 sequences, more than 70% found once; its top ten account for around 37%. Of note for this clonotype: The conserved final phenylalanine or tryptophan is absent from the CDR3, which likely points to a read error.

The CDR3 covers 12 residues. The germline V gene has CDR1 MGHRA and CDR2 YSYEKL. No cell sorting was done before RNA was extracted from the tissue. The chain joins TRBV4-1 to TRBJ1-6; D uncertain. Sequencing was done on a sample of lung tumor tissue. This clonotype was obtained from a woman in her sixties with non-small cell lung cancer. CDR3 nucleotide sequence: TGCACCAGCAGCCAACCCGGCTGGCCCCTCCACTAT. Translation: CTSSQPGWPLHY.